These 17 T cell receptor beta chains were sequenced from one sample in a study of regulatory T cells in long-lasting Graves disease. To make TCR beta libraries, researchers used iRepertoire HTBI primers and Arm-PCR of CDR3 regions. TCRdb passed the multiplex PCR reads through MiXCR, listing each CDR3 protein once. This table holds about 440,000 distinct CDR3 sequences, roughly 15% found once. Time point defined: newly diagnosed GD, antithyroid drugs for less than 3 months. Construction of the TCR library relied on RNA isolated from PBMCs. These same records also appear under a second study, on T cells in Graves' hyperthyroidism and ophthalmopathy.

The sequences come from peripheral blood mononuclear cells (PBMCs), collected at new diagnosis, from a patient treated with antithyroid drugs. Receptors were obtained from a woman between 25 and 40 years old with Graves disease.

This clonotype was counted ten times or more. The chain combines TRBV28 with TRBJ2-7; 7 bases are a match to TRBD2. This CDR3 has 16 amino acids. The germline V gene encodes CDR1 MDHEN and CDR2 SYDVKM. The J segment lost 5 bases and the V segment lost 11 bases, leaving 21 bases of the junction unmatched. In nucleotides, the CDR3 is TGTGCCGCCCCGGGGTCGTTTGCGGGAGCAATCGACGAGCAGTACTTC. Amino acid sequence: CAAPGSFAGAIDEQYF.

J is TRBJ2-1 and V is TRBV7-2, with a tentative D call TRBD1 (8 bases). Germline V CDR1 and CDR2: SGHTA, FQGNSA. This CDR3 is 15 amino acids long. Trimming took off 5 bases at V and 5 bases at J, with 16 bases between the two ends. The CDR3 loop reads CASSKQGGMNNEQFF. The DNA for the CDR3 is TGTGCCAGCAGCAAACAGGGGGGGATGAACAATGAGCAGTTCTTC.

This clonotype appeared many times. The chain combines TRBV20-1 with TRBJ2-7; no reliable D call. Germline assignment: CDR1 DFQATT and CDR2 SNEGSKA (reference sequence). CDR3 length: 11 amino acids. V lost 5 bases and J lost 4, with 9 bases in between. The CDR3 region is CSARVGYEQYF. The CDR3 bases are TGCAGTGCTCGAGTGGGGTACGAGCAGTACTTC.

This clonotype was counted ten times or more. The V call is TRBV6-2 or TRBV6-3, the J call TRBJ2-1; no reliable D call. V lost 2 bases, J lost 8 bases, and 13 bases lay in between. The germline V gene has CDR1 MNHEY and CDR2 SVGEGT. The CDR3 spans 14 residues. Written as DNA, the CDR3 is TGTGCCAGCAGTTACCGACTTAGCCTCGATGAGCAGTTCTTC. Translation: CASSYRLSLDEQFF.

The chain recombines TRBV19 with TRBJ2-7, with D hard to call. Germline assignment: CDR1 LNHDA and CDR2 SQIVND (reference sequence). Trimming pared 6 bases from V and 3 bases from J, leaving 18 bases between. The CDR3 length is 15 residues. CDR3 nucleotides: TGTGCCAGTAGAATTACCTTCAACGGCGGCTACGAGCAGTACTTC. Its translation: CASRITFNGGYEQYF. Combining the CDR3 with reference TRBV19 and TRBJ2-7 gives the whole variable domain DGGITQSPKYLFRKEGQNVTLSCEQNLNHDAMYWYRQDPGQGLRLIYYSQIVNDFQKGDIAEGYSVSREKKESFPLTVTSAQKNPTAFYLCASRITFNGGYEQYFGPGTRLTVT.

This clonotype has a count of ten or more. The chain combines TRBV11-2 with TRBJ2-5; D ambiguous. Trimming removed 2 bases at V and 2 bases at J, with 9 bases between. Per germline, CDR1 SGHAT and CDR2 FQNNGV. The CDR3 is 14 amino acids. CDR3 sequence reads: CASSLLGLQETQYF. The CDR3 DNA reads TGTGCCAGCAGCTTACTCGGGCTGCAAGAGACCCAGTACTTC.

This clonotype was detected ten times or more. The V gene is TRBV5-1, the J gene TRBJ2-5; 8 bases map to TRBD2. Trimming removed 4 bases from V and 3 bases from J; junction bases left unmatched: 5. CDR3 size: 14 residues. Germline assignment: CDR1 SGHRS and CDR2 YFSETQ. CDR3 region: CASSLGTRKETQYF. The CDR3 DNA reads TGCGCCAGCAGCCTCGGGACTAGGAAAGAGACCCAGTACTTC.

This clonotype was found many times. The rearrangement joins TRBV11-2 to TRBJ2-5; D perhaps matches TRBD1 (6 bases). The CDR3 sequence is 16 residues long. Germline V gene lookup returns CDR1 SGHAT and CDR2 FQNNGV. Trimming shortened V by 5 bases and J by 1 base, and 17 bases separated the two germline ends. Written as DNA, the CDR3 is TGTGCCAGCAGCCCAACCTCCAGACAGGCCCAAGAGACCCAGTACTTC. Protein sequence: CASSPTSRQAQETQYF.

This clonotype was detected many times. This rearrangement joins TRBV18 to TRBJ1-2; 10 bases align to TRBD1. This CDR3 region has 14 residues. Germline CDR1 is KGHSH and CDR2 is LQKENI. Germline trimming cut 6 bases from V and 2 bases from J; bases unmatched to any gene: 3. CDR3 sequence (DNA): TGTGCCAGCTCGCGGACAGGGGGAAACTATGGCTACACCTTC. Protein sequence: CASSRTGGNYGYTF.

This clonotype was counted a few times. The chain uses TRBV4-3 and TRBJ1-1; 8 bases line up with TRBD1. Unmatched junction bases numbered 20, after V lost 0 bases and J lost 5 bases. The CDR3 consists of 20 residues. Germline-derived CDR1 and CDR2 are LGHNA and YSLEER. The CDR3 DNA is TGCGCCAGCAGCCAAGAAATGTCGAAGGACAGGGAACAGGTGGAAACTGAAGCTTTCTTT. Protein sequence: CASSQEMSKDREQVETEAFF.

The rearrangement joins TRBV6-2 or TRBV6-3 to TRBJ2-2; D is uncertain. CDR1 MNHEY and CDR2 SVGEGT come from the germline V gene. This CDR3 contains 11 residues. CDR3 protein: CASADPGELFF. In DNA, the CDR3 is TGTGCTTCAGCCGACCCCGGGGAGCTGTTTTTT.

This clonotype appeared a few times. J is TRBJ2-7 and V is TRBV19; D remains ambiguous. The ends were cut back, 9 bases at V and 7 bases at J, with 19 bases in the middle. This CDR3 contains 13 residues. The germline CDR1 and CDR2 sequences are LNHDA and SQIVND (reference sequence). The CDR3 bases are TGTGCCAGCTCCGGGCCCACGGTGCGGGAGCAGTACTTC. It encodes CASSGPTVREQYF.

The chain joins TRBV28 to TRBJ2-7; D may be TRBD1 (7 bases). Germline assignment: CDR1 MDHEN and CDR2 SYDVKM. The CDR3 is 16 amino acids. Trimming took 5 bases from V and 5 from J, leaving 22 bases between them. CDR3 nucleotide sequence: TGTGCCAGCAGTCCCTATGCAGGGGGAACGGGAGACGAGCAGTACTTC. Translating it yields CASSPYAGGTGDEQYF.

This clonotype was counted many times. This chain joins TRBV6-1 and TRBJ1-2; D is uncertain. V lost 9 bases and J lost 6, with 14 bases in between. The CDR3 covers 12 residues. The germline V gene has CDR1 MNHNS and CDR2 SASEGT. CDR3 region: CASRAFSHGYTF. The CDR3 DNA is TGTGCCAGTAGGGCGTTCTCTCATGGCTACACCTTC.

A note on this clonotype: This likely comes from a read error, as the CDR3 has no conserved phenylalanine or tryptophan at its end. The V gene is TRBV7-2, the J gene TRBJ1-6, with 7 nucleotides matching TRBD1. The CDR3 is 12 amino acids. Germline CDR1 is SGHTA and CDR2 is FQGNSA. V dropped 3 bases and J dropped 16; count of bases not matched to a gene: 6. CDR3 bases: TGTGCCAGCAGCTTGGGACAGAACTCTCTCCACTCT. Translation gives CASSLGQNSLHS.

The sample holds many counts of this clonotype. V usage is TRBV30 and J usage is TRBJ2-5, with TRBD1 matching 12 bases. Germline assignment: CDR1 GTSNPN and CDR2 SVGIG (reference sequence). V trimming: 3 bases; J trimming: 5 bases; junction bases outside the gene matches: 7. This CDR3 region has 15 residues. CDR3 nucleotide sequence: TGTGCCTGGAGATCCGGGACAGGGGGCAAGGAGACCCAGTACTTC. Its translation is CAWRSGTGGKETQYF.

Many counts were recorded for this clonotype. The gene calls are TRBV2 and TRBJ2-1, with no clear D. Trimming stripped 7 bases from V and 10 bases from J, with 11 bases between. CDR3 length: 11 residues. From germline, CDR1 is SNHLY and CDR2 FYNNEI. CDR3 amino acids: CASTLDWEQFF. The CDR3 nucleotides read TGTGCCAGCACCCTAGACTGGGAGCAGTTCTTC.